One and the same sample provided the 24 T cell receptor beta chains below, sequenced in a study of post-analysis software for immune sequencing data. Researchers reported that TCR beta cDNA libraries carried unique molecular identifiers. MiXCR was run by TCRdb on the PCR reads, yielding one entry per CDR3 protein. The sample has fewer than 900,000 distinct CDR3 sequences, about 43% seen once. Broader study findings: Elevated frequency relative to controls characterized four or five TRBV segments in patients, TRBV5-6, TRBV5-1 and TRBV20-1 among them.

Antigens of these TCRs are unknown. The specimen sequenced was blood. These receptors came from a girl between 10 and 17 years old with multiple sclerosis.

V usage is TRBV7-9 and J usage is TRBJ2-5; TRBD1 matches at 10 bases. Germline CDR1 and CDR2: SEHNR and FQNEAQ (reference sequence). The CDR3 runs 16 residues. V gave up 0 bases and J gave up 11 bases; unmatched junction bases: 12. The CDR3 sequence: CASSLASGTGAGEQYF. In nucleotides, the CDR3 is TGTGCCAGCAGCTTAGCGTCCGGGACAGGGGCGGGTGAGCAGTACTTC.

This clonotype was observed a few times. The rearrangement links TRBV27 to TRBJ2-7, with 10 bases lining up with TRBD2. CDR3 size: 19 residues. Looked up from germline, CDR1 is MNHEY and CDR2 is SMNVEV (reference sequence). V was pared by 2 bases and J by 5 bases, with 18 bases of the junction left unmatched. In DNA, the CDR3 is TGTGCCAGCAGTTTACGGTCGGTTCTAGCGGGAGCAGGGGGGAACGAGCAGTACTTC. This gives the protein CASSLRSVLAGAGGNEQYF.

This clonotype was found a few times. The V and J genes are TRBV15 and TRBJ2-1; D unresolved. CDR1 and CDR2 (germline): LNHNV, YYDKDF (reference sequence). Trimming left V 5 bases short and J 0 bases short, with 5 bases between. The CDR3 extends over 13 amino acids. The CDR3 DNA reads TGTGCCACCAGCCTTCACTCCTACAATGAGCAGTTCTTC. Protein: CATSLHSYNEQFF.

The CDR3 coding sequence is TGTGCCAGCTCGCAAAACAGGGAACAACAGCCACCCCTCCACTTT. The encoded protein is CASSQNREQQPPLHF. This chain joins TRBV18 and TRBJ1-6; D is possibly TRBD1 (6 bases). This CDR3 spans 15 amino acids. V was clipped by 6 bases and J by 11 bases, with 20 bases between them. The germline CDR1 and CDR2 sequences are KGHSH and LQKENI.

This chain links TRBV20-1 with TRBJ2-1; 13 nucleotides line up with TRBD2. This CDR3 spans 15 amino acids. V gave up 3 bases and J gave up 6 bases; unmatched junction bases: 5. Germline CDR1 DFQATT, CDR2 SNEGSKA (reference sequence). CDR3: CSASEGLAGFNEQFF. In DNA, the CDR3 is TGCAGTGCTAGTGAGGGACTAGCGGGGTTCAATGAGCAGTTCTTC.

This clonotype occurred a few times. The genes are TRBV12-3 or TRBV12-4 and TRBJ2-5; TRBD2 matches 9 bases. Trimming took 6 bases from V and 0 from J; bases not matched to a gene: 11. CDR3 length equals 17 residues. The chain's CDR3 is CASRNTTTSGYQETQYF. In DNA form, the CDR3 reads TGTGCCAGCAGGAACACGACGACTAGCGGATACCAAGAGACCCAGTACTTC.

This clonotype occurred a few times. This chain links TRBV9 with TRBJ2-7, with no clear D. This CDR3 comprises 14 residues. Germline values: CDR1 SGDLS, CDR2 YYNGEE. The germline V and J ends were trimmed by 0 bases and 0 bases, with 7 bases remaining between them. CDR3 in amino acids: CASSVGPDSYEQYF. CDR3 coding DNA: TGTGCCAGCAGCGTAGGCCCAGACTCCTACGAGCAGTACTTC.

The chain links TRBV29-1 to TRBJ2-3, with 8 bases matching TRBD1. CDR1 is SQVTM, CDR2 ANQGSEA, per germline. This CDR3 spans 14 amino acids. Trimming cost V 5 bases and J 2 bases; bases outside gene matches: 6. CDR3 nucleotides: TGCAGCGTTACGGGACAGGAGAACACAGATACGCAGTATTTT. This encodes CSVTGQENTDTQYF.

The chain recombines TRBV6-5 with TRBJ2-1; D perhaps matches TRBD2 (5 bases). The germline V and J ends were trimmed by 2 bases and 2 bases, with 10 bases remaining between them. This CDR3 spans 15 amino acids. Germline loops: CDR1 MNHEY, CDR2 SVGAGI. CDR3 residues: CASSYRADTYNEQFF. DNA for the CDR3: TGTGCCAGCAGTTACCGAGCGGATACCTACAATGAGCAGTTCTTC.

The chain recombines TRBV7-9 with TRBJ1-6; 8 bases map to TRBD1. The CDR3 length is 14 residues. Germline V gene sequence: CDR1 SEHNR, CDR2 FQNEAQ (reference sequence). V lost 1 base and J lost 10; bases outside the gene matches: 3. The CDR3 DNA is TGTGCCAGCAGCTTAGGGACAGGGAGATCACCCCTCCACTTT. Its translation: CASSLGTGRSPLHF.

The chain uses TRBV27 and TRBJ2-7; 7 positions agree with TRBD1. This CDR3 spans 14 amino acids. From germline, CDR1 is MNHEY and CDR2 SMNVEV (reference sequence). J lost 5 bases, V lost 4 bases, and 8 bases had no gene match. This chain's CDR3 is CASSSGQSVHEQYF. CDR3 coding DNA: TGTGCCAGCAGTTCGGGACAGAGCGTACACGAGCAGTACTTC.

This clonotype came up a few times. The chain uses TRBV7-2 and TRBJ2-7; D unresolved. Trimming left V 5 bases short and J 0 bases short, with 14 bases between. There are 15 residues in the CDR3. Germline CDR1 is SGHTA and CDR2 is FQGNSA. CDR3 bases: TGTGCCAGCAGCCACACCGACTCCGCCTCCTACGAGCAGTACTTC. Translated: CASSHTDSASYEQYF.

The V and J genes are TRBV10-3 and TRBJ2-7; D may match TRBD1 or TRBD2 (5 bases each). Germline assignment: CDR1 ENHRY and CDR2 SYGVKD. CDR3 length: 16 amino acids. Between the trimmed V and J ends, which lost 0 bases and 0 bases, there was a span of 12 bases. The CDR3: CAISESRDVTSYEQYF. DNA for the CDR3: TGTGCCATCAGTGAGTCCAGGGACGTCACCTCCTACGAGCAGTACTTC.

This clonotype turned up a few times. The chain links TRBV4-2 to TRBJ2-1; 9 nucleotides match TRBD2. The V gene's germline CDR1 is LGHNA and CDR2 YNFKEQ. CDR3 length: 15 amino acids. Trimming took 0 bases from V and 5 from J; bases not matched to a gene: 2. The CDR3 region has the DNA TGTGCCAGCAGCCAAGATGGCGGGAGGGACAATGAGCAGTTCTTC. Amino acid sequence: CASSQDGGRDNEQFF.

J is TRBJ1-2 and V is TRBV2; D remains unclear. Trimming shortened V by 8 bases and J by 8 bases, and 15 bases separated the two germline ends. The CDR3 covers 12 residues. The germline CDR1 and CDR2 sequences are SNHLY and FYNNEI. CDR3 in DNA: TGTGCCAGCCAAGACGGGTTCGGCGGCTACACCTTC. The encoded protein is CASQDGFGGYTF.

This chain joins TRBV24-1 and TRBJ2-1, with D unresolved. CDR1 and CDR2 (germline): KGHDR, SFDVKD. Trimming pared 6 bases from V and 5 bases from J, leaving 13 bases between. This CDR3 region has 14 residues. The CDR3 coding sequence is TGTGCCACCAGTTTTAACACGGAGCACAATGAGCAGTTCTTC. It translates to CATSFNTEHNEQFF.

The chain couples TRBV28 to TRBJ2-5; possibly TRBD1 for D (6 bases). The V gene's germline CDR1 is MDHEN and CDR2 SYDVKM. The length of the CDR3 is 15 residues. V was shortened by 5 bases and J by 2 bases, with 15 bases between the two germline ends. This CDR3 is CASSPLRDKQETQYF. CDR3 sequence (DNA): TGTGCCAGCAGTCCCCTCCGGGACAAACAAGAGACCCAGTACTTC.

The CDR3 region is CASSYNDQLRYGYTF. CDR3 coding DNA: TGTGCCAGCAGTTACAATGATCAACTCCGTTATGGCTACACCTTC. The chain is built from TRBV6-5 and TRBJ1-2; D gene unclear. Germline V gene lookup returns CDR1 MNHEY and CDR2 SVGAGI. The CDR3 spans 15 residues. Between the trimmed V and J ends, which lost 2 bases and 5 bases, there was a span of 15 bases.

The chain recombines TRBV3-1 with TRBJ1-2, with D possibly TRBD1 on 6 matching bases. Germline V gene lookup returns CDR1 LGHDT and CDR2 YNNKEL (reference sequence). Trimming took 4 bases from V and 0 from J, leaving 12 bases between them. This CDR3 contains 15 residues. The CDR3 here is CASSLEGVSNYGYTF. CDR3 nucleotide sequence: TGTGCCAGCAGCCTCGAGGGGGTTTCTAACTATGGCTACACCTTC.

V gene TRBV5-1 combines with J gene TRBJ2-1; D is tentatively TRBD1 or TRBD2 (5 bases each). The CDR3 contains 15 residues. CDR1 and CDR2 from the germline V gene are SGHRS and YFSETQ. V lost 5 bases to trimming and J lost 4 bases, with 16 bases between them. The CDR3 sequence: CASREGRKVYNEQFF. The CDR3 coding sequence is TGCGCCAGCAGAGAGGGACGGAAGGTTTACAATGAGCAGTTCTTC. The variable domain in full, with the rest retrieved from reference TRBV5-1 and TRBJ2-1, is KAGVTQTPRYLIKTRGQQVTLSCSPISGHRSVSWYQQTPGQGLQFLFEYFSETQRNKGNFPGRFSGRQFSNSRSEMNVSTLELGDSALYLCASREGRKVYNEQFFGPGTRLTVL.

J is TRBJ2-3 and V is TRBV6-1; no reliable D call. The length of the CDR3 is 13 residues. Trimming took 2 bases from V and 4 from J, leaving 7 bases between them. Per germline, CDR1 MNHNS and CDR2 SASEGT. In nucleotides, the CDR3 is TGTGCCAGCAGTGAACCGGGCCCAGATACGCAGTATTTT. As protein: CASSEPGPDTQYF.

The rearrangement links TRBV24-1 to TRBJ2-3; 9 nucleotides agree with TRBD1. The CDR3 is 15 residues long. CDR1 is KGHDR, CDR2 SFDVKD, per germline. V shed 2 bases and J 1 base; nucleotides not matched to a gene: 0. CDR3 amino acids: CATSDWTGGTDTQYF. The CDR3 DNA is TGTGCCACCAGTGATTGGACAGGGGGCACAGATACGCAGTATTTT.

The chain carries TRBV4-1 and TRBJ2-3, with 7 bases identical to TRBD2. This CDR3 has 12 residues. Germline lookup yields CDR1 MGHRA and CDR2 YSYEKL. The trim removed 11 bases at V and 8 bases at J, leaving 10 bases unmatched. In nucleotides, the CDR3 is TGCGCCGGGGGGGACTCGGGGGGTACGCAGTATTTT. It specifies CAGGDSGGTQYF.

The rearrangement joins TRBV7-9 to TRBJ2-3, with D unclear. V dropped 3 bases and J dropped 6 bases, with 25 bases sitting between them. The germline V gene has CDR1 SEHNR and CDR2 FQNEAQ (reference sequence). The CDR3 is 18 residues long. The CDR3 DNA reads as TGTGCCAGCAGCTTCCGAGTTTCCAGCGCGAAAACGTGGGATACGCAGTATTTT. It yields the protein CASSFRVSSAKTWDTQYF.